Given below is one T cell receptor (beta chain) in context. The record originates from a study of blood T cell repertoires in COVID-19. Study-level background: Both acute and convalescent COVID-19 samples were obtained from the United States, Italy and Spain. T cells, B-cell-depleted T cells, or PBMCs provided the cDNA or gDNA that served as material.

TCRdb's table, derived via immunoSEQ multiplex PCR, lists solely in-frame clones and lacks some. Counted here are about 250,000 clones, more than 85% occurring once; the ten biggest clones make up around 0.8%. Germline loops: CDR1 SGHTA, CDR2 FQGNSA. V gave up 0 bases and J gave up 6 bases; unmatched junction bases: 7. There are 15 residues in the CDR3. The rearrangement joins TRBV7-2 to TRBJ2-5; 7 nucleotides line up with TRBD1. Sequenced sample: peripheral blood. The source is a man aged 25-45 years with acute or convalescent COVID-19. CDR3 DNA sequence: TGTGCCAGCAGCTTAGCCCAAGGGGGCATGAAGACCCAGTACTTC. Its translation is CASSLAQGGMKTQYF.